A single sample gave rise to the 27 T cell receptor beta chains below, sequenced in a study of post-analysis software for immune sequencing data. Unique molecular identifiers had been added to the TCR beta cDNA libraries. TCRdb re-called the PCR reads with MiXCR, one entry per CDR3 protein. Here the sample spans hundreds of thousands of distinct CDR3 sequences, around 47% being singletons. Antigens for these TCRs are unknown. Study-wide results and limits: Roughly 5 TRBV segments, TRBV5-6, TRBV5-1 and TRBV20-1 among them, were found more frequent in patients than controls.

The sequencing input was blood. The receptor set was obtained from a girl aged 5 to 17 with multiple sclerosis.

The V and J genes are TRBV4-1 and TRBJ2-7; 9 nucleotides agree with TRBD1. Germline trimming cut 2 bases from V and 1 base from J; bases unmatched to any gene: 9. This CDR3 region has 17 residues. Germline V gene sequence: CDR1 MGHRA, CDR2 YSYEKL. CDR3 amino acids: CASSQKSGQGFSYEQYF. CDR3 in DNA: TGCGCCAGCAGCCAAAAATCGGGACAGGGTTTTTCCTACGAGCAGTACTTC.

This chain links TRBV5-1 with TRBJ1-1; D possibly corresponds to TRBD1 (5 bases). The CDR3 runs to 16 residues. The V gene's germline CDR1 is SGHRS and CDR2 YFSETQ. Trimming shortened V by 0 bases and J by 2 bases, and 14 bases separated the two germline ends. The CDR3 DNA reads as TGCGCCAGCAGCTTGGCCGCAGGGCAGGGTAACACTGAAGCTTTCTTT. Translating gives CASSLAAGQGNTEAFF.

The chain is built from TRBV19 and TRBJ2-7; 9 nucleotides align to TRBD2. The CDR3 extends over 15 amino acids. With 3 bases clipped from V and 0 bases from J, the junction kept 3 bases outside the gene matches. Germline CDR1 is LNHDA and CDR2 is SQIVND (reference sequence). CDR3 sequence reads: CASSMVAGDSYEQYF. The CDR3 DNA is TGTGCCAGTAGTATGGTAGCGGGGGACTCCTACGAGCAGTACTTC.

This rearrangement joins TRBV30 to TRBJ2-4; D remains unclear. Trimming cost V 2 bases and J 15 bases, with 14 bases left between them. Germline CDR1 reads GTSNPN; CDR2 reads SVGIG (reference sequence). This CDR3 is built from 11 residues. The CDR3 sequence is CAWSLTYERYF. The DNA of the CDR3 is TGTGCCTGGAGTCTGACGTACGAGCGGTACTTC.

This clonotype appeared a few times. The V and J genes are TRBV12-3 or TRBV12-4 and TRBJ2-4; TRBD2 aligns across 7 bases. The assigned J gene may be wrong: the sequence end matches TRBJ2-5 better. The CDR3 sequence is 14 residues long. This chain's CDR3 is CASSPWAGEETQYF. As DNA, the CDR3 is TGTGCCAGCAGTCCCTGGGCGGGGGAGGAGACCCAGTACTTC.

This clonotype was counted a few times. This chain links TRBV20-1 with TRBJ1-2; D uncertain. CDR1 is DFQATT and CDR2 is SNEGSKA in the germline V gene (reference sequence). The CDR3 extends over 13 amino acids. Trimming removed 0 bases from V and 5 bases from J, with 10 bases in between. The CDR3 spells CSAREMREYGYTF. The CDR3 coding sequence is TGCAGTGCTAGAGAGATGAGGGAGTATGGCTACACCTTC.

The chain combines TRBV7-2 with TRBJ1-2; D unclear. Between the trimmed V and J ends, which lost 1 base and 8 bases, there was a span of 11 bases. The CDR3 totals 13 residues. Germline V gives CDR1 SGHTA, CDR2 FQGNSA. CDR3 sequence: CASSLDGERGYTF. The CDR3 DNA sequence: TGTGCCAGCAGCTTAGATGGGGAGCGGGGCTACACCTTC.

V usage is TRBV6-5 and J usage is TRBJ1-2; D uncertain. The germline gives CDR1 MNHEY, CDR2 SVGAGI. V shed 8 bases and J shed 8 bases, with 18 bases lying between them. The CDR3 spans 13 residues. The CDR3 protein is CASSWVGYWGYTF. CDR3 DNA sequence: TGTGCCAGCTCCTGGGTTGGGTACTGGGGCTACACCTTC.

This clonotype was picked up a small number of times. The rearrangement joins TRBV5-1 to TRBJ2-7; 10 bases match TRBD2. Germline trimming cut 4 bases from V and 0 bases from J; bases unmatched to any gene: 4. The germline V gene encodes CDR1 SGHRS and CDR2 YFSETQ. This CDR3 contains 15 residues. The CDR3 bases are TGCGCCAGCAGCAATAGCGGGGGGCCCTCCTACGAGCAGTACTTC. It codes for CASSNSGGPSYEQYF. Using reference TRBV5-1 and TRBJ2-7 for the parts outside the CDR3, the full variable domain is KAGVTQTPRYLIKTRGQQVTLSCSPISGHRSVSWYQQTPGQGLQFLFEYFSETQRNKGNFPGRFSGRQFSNSRSEMNVSTLELGDSALYLCASSNSGGPSYEQYFGPGTRLTVT.

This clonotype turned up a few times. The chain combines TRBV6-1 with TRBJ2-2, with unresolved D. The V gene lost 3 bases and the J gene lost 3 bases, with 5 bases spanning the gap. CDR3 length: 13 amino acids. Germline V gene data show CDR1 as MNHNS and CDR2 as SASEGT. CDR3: CASSERHTGELFF. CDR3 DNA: TGTGCCAGCAGTGAGAGACACACCGGGGAGCTGTTTTTT.

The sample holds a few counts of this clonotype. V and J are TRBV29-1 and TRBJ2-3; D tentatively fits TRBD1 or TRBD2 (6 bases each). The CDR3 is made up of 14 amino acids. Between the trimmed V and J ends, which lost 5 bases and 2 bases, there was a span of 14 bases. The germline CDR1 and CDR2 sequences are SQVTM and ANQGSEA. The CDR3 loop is CSVHGGTPTDTQYF. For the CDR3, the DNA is TGCAGCGTTCATGGGGGGACACCCACAGATACGCAGTATTTT.

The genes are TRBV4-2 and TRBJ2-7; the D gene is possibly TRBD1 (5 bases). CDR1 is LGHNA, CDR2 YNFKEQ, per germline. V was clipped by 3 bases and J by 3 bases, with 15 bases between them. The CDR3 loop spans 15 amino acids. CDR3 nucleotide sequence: TGTGCCAGCAGCCACGCAGACAGAGAATTCTACGAGCAGTACTTC. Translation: CASSHADREFYEQYF.

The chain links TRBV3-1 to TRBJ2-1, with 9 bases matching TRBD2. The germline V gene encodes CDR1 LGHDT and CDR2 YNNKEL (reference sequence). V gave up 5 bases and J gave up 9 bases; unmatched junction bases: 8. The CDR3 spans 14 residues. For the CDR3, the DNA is TGTGCCAGCAGCTTAGCGGGCGGGGGGGTTGAGCAGTTCTTC. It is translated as CASSLAGGGVEQFF.

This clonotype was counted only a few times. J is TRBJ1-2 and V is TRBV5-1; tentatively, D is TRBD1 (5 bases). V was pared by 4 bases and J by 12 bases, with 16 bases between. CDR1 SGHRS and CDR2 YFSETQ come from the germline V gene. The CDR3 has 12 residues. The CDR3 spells CASSLGGISDTF. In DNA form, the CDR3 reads TGCGCCAGCAGCCTGGGGGGTATAAGCGACACCTTC.

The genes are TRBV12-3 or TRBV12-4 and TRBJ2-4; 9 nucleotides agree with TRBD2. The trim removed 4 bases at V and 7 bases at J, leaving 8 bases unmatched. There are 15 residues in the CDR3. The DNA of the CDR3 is TGTGCCAGCAGTTCCCGTAGCGGGAGACCGAACATTCAGTACTTC. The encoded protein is CASSSRSGRPNIQYF.

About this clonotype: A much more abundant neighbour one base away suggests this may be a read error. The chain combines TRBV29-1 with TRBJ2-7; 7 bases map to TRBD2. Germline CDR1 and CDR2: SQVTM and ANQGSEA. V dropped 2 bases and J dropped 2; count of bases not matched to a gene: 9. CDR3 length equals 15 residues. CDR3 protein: CSVESPAGAAYEQYF. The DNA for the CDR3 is TGCAGCGTTGAATCCCCGGCGGGAGCTGCCTACGAGCAGTACTTC.

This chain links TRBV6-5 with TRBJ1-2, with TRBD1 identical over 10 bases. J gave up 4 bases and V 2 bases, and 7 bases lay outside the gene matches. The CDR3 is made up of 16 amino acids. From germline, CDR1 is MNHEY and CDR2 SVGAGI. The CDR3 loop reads CASSYRPGQGTYGYTF. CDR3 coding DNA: TGTGCCAGCAGTTACCGTCCGGGACAGGGGACCTATGGCTACACCTTC.

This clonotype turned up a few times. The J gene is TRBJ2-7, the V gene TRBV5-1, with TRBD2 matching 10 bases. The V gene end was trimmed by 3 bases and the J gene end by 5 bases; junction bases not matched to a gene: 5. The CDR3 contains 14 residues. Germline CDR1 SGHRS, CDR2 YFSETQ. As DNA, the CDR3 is TGCGCCAGCAGCTCTCTAGCGGGAGCGGACGAGCAGTACTTC. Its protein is CASSSLAGADEQYF.

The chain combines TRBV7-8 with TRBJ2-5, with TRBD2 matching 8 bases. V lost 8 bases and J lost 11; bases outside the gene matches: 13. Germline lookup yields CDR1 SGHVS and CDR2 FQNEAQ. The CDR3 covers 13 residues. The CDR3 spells CASLDGGVNEQYF. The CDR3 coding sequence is TGTGCCAGCCTGGACGGGGGGGTGAATGAGCAGTACTTC.

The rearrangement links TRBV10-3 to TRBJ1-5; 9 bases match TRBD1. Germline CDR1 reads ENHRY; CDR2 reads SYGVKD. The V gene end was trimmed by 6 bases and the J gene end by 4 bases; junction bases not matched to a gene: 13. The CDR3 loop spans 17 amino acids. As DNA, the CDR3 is TGTGCCATCAGCCCTACCGGGACAGGGACGGGGAATCAGCCCCAGCATTTT. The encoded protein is CAISPTGTGTGNQPQHF.

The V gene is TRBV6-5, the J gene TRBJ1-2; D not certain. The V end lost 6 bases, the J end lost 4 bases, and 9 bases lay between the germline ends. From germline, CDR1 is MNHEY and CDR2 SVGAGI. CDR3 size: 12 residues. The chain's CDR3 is CASRATRYGYTF. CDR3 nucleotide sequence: TGTGCCAGCAGGGCCACACGCTATGGCTACACCTTC.

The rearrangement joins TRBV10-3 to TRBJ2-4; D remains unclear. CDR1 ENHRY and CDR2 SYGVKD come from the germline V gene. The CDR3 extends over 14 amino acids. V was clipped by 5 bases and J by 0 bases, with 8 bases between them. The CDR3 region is CAISQSLAKNIQYF. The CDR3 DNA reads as TGTGCCATCAGTCAATCTCTAGCCAAAAACATTCAGTACTTC.

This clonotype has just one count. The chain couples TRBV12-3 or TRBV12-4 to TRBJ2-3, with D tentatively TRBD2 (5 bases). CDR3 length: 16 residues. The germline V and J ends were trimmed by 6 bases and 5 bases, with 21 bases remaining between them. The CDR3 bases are TGTGCCAGCAGGTCGTCTAGCCAGATCCCCAAAGATACGCAGTATTTT. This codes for CASRSSSQIPKDTQYF.

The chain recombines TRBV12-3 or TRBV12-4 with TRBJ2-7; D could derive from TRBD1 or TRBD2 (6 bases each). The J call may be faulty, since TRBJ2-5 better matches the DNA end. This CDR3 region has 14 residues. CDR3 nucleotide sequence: TGTGCCAGCAGGGAGGGGGGTATCGGGGAGACCCAGTACTTC. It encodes CASREGGIGETQYF.

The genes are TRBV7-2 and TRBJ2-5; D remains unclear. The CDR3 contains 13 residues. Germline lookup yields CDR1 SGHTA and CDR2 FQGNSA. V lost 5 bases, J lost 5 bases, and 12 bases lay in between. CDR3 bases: TGTGCCAGCAGCCCCGGATCAAGGGAGACCCAGTACTTC. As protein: CASSPGSRETQYF.

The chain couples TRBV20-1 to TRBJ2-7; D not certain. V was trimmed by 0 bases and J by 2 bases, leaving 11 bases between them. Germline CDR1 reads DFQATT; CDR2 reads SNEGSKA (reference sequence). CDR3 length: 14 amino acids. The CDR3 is CSAREGRKTYEQYF. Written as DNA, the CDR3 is TGCAGTGCTAGAGAGGGCAGAAAGACCTACGAGCAGTACTTC.

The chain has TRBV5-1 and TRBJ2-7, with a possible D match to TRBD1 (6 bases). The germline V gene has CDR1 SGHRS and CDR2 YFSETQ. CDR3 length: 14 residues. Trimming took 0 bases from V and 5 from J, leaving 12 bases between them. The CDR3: CASSLGQQGDEQYF. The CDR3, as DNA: TGCGCCAGCAGCTTGGGTCAACAGGGAGACGAGCAGTACTTC.